This TCR beta chain was recovered during a study of cytomegalovirus exposure and HLA in healthy donors. On this clone itself: Its antigen is as yet unknown.

Primers for the PCR totalled 60 Vbeta and 13 Jbeta. TCRdb's copy holds only in-frame clones and misses some; the assay was immunoSEQ multiplex PCR. The sample has about 110,000 clones, 55% to 75% seen once. The donors comprised healthy bone marrow donors. Whole-study results and caveats: An ancestry cluster, one associated with Asian ancestry, reportedly showed fewer N-insertions than the roughly 670-donor mean in a later analysis.

Trimming took 5 bases from V and 5 from J, leaving 10 bases between them. The CDR3 is made up of 12 amino acids. CDR1 SGHVS and CDR2 FNYEAQ come from the germline V gene. What was sequenced was PBMCs. This receptor was obtained from a middle-aged woman in good health and CMV-seropositive. The chain recombines TRBV7-6 with TRBJ2-7; possibly TRBD1 for D (6 bases). CDR3 DNA sequence: TGTGCCAGCAGCCCGCGACAGGACGAGCAGTACTTC. The encoded protein is CASSPRQDEQYF.